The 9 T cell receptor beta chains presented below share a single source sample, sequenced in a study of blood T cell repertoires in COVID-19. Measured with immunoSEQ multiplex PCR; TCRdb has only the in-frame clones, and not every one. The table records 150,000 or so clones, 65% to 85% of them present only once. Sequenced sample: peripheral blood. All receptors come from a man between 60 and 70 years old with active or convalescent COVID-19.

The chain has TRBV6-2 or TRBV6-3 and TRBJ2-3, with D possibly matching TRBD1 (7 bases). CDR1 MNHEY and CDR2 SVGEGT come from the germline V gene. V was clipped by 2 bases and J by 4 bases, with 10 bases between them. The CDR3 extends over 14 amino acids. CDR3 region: CASSYGGGADTQYF. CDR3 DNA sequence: TGTGCCAGCAGTTACGGAGGGGGCGCAGATACGCAGTATTTT.

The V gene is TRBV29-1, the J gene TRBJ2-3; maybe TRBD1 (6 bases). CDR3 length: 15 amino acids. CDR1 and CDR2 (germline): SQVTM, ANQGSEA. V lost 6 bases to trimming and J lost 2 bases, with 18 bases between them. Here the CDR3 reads CSVFTGLENTDTQYF. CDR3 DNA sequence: TGCAGCGTCTTCACAGGGCTGGAGAACACAGATACGCAGTATTTT.

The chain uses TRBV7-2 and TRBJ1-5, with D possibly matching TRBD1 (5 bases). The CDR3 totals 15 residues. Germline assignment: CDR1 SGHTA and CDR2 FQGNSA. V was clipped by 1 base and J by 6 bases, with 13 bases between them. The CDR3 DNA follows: TGTGCCAGCAGCTTAGGCCAGGGTGGCAGTCAGCCCCAGCATTTT. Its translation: CASSLGQGGSQPQHF.

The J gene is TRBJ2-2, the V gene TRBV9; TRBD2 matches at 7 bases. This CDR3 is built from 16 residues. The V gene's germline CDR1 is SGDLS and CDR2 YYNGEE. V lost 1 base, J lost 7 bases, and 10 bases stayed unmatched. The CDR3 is CASSVTGRDQGGELFF. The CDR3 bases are TGTGCCAGCAGCGTAACGGGGAGGGACCAAGGCGGGGAGCTGTTTTTT. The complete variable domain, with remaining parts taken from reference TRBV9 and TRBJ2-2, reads DSGVTQTPKHLITATGQRVTLRCSPRSGDLSVYWYQQSLDQGLQFLIQYYNGEERAKGNILERFSAQQFPDLHSELNLSSLELGDSALYFCASSVTGRDQGGELFFGEGSRLTVL.

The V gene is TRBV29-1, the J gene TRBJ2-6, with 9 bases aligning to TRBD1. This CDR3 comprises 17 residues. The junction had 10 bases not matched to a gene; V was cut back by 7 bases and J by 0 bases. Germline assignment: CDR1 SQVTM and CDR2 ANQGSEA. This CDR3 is CSAGGGTGNSGANVLTF. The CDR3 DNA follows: TGCAGCGCCGGAGGTGGGACAGGGAACTCTGGGGCCAACGTCCTGACTTTC.

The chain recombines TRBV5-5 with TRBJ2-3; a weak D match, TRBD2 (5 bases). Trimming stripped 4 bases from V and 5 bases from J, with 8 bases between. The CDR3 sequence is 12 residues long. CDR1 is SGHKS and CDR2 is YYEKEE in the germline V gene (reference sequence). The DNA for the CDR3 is TGTGCCAGCAGCGAGGAGGTAGATACGCAGTATTTT. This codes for CASSEEVDTQYF.

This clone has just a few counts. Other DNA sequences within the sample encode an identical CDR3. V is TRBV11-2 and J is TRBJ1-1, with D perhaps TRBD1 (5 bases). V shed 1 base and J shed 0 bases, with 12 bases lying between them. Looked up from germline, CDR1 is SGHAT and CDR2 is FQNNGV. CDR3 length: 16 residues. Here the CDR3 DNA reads TGTGCCAGCAGCTTAGTTTCTGGGGGGGTGAACACTGAAGCTTTCTTT. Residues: CASSLVSGGVNTEAFF.

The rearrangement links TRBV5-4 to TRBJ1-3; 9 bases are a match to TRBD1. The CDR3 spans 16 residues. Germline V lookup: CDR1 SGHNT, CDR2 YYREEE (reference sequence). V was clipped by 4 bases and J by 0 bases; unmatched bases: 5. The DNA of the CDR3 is TGTGCCAGCAGCCCAGGACAGGGGAGCTCTGGAAACACCATATATTTT. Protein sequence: CASSPGQGSSGNTIYF.

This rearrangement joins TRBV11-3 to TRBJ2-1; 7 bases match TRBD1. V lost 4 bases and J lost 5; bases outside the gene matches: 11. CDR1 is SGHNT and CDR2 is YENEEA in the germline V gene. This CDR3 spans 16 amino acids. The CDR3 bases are TGTGCCAGCAGCTCAGAGACAGGGTGGGGAAACAATGAGCAGTTCTTC. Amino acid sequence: CASSSETGWGNNEQFF.